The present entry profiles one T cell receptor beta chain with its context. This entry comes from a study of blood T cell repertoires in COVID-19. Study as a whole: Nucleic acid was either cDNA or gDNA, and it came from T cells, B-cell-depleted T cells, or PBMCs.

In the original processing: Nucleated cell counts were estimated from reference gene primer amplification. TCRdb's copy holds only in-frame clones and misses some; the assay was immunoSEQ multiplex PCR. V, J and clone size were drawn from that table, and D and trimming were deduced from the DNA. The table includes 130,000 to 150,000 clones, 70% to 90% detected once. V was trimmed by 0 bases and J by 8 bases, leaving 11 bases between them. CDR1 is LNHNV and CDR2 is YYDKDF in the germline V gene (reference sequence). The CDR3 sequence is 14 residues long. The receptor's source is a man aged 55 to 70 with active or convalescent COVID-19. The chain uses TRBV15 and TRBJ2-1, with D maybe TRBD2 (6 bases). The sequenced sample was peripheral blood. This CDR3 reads CATSRDLASDEQFF. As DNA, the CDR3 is TGTGCCACCAGCAGAGATTTGGCTAGCGATGAGCAGTTCTTC.